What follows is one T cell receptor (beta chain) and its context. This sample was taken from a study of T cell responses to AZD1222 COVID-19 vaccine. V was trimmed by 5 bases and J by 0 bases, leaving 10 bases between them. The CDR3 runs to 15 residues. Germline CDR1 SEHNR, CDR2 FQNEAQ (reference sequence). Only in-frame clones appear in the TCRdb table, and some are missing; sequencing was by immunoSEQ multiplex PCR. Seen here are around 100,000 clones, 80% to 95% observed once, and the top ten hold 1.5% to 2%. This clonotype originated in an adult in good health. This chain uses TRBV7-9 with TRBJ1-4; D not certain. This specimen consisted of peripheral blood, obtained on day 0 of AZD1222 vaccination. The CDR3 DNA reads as TGTGCCAGCAGCGTCCAGTCAACAACTAATGAAAAACTGTTTTTT. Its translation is CASSVQSTTNEKLFF.